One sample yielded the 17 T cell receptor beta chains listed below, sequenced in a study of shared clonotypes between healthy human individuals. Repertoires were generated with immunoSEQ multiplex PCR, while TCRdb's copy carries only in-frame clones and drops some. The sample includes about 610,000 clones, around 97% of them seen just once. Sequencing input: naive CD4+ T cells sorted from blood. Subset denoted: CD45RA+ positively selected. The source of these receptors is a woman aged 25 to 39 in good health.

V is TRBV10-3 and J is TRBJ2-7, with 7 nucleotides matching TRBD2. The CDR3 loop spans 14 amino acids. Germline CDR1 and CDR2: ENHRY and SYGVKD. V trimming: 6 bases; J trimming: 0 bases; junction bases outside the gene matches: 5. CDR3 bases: TGTGCCATCAGCTTCGGGGGGACCTCCTACGAGCAGTACTTC. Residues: CAISFGGTSYEQYF.

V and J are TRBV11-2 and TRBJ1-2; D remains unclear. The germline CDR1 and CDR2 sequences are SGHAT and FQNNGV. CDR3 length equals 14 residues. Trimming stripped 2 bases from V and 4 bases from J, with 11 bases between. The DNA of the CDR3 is TGTGCCAGCAGCTTATCCCCCGCGGGCTATGGCTACACCTTC. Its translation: CASSLSPAGYGYTF.

CDR3 amino acids: CASSRGTRDYEQYF. CDR3 coding DNA: TGCGCCAGCAGCCGCGGGACTAGAGACTACGAGCAGTACTTC. This chain links TRBV4-1 with TRBJ2-5, with TRBD2 identical over 8 bases. The J call is uncertain, as TRBJ2-7 better fits the DNA end. This CDR3 is 14 amino acids long. Germline V lookup: CDR1 MGHRA, CDR2 YSYEKL.

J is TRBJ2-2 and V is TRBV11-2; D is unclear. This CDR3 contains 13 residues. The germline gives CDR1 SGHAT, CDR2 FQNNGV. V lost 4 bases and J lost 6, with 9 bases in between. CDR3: CASSSPGAGELFF. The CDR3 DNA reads TGTGCCAGCAGCTCCCCTGGGGCCGGGGAGCTGTTTTTT.

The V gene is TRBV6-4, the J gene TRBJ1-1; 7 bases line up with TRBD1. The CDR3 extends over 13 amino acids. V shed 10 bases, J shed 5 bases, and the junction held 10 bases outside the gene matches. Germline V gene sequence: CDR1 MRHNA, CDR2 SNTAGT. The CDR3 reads CATPRQGKTEAFF. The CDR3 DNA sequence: TGTGCCACCCCTCGACAGGGAAAGACTGAAGCTTTCTTT.

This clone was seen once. The CDR3 nucleotides are TGTGCCAGCAGTTACGGGGGACAAGGGCCAGAAAAACTGTTTTTT. It yields the protein CASSYGGQGPEKLFF. V and J are TRBV6-6 and TRBJ1-4; perhaps TRBD1 as D (6 bases). CDR3 length equals 15 residues. The V gene lost 2 bases and the J gene lost 8 bases, with 15 bases spanning the gap. Looked up from germline, CDR1 is MNHNY and CDR2 is SVGAGI (reference sequence).

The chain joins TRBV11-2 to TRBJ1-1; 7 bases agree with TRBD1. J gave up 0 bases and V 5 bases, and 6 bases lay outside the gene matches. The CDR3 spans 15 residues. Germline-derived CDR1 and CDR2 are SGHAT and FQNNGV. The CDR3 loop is CASSRRQGMNTEAFF. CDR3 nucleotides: TGTGCCAGCAGCCGCCGACAGGGAATGAACACTGAAGCTTTCTTT.

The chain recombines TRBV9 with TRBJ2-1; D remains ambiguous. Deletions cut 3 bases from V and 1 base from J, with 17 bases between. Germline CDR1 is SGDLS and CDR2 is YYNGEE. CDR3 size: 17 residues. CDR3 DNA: TGTGCCAGCAGCGCCCGAATGGACCTGGGGTCCTACAATGAGCAGTTCTTC. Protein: CASSARMDLGSYNEQFF.

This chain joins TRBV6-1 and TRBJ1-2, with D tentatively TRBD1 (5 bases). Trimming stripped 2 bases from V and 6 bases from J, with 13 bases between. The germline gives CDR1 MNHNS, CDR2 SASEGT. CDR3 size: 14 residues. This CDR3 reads CASSERSRGNGYTF. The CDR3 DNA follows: TGTGCCAGCAGTGAACGGAGTAGGGGAAATGGCTACACCTTC.

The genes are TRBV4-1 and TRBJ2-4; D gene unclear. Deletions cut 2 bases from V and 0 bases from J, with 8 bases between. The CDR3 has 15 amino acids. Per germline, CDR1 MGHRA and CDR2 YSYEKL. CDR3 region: CASSQIPLAKNIQYF. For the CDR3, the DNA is TGCGCCAGCAGCCAAATTCCACTAGCCAAAAACATTCAGTACTTC.

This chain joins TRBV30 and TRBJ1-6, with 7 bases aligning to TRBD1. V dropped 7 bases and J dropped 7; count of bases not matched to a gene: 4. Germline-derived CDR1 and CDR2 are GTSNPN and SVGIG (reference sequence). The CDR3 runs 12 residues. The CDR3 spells CASGTVNSPLHF. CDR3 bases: TGTGCCTCCGGGACAGTAAATTCACCCCTCCACTTT.

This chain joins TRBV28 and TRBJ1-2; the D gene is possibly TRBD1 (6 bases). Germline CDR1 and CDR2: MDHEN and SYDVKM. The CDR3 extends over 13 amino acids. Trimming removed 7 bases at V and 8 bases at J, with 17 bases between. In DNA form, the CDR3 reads TGTGCCAGCATTACTCGGGGGCGCGGGGGCTACACCTTC. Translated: CASITRGRGGYTF.

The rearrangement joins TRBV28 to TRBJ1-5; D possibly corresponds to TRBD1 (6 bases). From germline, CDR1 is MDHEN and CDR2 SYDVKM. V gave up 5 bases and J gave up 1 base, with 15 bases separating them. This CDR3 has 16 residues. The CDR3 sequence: CASSIVGGQSNQPQHF. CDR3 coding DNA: TGTGCCAGCAGTATAGTTGGGGGGCAGAGCAATCAGCCCCAGCATTTT.

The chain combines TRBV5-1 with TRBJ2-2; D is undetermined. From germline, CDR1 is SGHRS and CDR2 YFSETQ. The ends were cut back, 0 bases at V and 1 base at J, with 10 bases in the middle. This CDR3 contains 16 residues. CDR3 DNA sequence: TGCGCCAGCAGCTTGGTTCAGACACAGAACACCGGGGAGCTGTTTTTT. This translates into CASSLVQTQNTGELFF.

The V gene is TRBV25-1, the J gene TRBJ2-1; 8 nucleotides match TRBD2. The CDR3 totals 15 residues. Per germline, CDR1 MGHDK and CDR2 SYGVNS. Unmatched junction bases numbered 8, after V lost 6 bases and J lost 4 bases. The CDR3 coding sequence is TGTGCCAGCAGGGAGGGACTAGAAGTATACAATGAGCAGTTCTTC. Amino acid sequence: CASREGLEVYNEQFF.

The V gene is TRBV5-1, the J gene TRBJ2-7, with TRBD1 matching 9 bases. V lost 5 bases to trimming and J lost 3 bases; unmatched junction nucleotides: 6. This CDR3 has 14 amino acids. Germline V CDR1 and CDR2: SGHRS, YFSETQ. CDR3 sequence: CASSSGTGLYEQYF. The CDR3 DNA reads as TGCGCCAGCAGTTCCGGGACAGGGCTCTACGAGCAGTACTTC.

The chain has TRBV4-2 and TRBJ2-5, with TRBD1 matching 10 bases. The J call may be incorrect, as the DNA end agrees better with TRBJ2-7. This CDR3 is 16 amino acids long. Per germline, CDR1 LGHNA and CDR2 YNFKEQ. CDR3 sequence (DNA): TGTGCCAGCAGCCGAAAACGGGGGACAGGGGACGACGAGCAGTACTTC. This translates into CASSRKRGTGDDEQYF.